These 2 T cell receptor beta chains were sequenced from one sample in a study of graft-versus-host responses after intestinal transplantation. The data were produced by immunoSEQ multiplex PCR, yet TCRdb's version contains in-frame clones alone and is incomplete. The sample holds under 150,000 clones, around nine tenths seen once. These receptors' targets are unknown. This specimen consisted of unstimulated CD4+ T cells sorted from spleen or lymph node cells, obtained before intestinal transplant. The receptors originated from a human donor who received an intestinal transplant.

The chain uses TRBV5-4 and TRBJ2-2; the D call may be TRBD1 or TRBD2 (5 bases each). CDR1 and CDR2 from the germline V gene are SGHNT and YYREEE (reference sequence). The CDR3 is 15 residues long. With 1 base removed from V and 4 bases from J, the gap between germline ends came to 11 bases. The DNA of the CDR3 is TGTGCCAGCAGCTTGTCGAGGGGCGGCACCGGGGAGCTGTTTTTT. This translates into CASSLSRGGTGELFF. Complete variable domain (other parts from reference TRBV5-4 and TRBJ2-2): ETGVTQSPTHLIKTRGQQVTLRCSSQSGHNTVSWYQQALGQGPQFIFQYYREEENGRGNFPPRFSGLQFPNYSSELNVNALELDDSALYLCASSLSRGGTGELFFGEGSRLTVL.

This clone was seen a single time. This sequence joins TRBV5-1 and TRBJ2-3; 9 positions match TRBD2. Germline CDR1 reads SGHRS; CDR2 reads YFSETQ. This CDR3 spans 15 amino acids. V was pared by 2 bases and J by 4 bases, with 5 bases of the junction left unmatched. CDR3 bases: TGCGCCAGCAGCTTTGGCGGGGGGGCCGCAGATACGCAGTATTTT. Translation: CASSFGGGAADTQYF.